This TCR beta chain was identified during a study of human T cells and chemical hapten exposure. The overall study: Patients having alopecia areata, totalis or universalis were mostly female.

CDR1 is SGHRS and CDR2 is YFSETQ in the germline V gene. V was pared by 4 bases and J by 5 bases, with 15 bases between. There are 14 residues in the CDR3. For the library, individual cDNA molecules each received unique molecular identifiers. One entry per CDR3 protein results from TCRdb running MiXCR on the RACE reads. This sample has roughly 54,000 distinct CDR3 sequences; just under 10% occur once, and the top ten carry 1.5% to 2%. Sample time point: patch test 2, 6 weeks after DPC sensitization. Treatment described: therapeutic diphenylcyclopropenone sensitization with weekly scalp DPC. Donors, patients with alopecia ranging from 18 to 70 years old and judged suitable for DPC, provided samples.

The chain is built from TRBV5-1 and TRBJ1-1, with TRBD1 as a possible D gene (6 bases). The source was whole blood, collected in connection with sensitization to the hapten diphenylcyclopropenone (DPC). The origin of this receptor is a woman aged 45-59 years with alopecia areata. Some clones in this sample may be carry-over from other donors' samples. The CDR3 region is CASSRTRRGTEAFF. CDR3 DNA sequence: TGCGCCAGCAGCCGTACGCGAAGGGGGACTGAAGCTTTCTTT.